This T cell receptor beta chain comes out of a study of blood T cell repertoires in COVID-19. Looking at the study overall: The samples span acute and convalescent COVID-19 from the United States, Italy and Spain. Nucleic acid was either cDNA or gDNA, and it came from T cells, B-cell-depleted T cells, or PBMCs.

As originally analysed: Counts of nucleated cells, estimated from reference gene primer amplification, were obtained. Clones were sequenced by immunoSEQ multiplex PCR, and TCRdb holds only the in-frame ones, with some missing. V and J calls and clone size are as listed in that table; D and trimming were resolved from the DNA. The repertoire includes tens of thousands of clones, approximately 80% of them detected once, and approximately 12% sits in the top ten. This clone was counted between two and nine times. The germline CDR1 and CDR2 sequences are SGHNT and YENEEA. Trimming pared 0 bases from V and 0 bases from J, leaving 11 bases between. The CDR3 length is 16 residues.

The chain joins TRBV11-3 to TRBJ1-1; D is uncertain. Input material: peripheral blood. The source of this sequence is a man of 80 years or more with acute or convalescent COVID-19. The CDR3 DNA is TGTGCCAGCAGCTTAGAGGTCGGTGGAGTGAACACTGAAGCTTTCTTT. Protein sequence: CASSLEVGGVNTEAFF.